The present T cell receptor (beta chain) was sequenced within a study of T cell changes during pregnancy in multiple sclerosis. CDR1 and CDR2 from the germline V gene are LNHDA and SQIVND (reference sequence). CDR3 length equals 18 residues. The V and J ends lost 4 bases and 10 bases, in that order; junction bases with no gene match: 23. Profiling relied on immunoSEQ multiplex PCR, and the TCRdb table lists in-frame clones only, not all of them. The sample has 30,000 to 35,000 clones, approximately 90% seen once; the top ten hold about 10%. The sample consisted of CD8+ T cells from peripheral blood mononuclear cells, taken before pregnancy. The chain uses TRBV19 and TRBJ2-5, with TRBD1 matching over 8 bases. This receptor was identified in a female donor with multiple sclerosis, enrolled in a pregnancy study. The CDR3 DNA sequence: TGTGCCAGTAGTAACGGACAGGGCCAAGAACCCGATAAGAATGGCCAGTACTTC. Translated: CASSNGQGQEPDKNGQYF.